The sequence of this T cell receptor beta chain was determined in a study of blood T cell repertoires in COVID-19. About the research overall: Samples of COVID-19 (acute and convalescent) were obtained from the United States, Italy and Spain. Sources were T cells, B-cell-depleted T cells, or PBMCs; the material itself was cDNA or gDNA.

In the authors' methods: Amplification with reference gene primers provided the estimates of nucleated cell counts. The repertoire was sequenced with immunoSEQ multiplex PCR; TCRdb's copy has only in-frame clones and lacks some. V and J calls and clone size are as listed in that table; D and trimming were resolved from the DNA. The table shows around 250,000 clones, with about 88% occurring only once. This sequence originates from a man aged 18 to 29 with active or convalescent COVID-19. Sequenced sample: peripheral blood.

This CDR3 reads CASSQESWTGPDYGYTF. The CDR3 DNA reads as TGTGCCAGCAGCCAAGAGTCTTGGACAGGTCCGGACTATGGCTACACCTTC. This rearrangement joins TRBV14 to TRBJ1-2, with 7 positions matching TRBD1. CDR1 and CDR2 from the germline V gene are SGHDN and FVKESK. V shed 0 bases and J 3 bases; nucleotides not matched to a gene: 10. CDR3 size: 17 residues.